This passage covers 20 T cell receptor beta chains from one sample sequenced in a study of T-cell memory formation after mild COVID-19. MiXCR was run by TCRdb on the 5' RACE reads, yielding one entry per CDR3 protein. The sample comprises 350,000 to 500,000 distinct CDR3 sequences, around 18% of which are singletons, and 7.5% to 9.5% rests with the top ten. The material sequenced was PBMCs or a T cell subset sorted from them (not recorded which). The source is an adult woman who had mild COVID-19 (a few samples of this study predate the infection). Cell type and time point are not known.

This clonotype appeared many times. The chain has TRBV12-3 or TRBV12-4 and TRBJ2-3; maybe TRBD2 (5 bases). The CDR3 consists of 16 residues. The germline V and J ends were trimmed by 1 base and 4 bases, with 15 bases remaining between them. Written as DNA, the CDR3 is TGTGCCAGCAGTTTAGGGTTACGGGGTAGGTCAGATACGCAGTATTTT. Amino acids: CASSLGLRGRSDTQYF.

In this sample, this clonotype turned up many times. The chain uses TRBV29-1 and TRBJ1-2, with D perhaps matching TRBD1 (6 bases). From germline, CDR1 is SQVTM and CDR2 ANQGSEA. The CDR3 length is 11 residues. The CDR3 sequence: CTSTGNYGYTF. The CDR3 coding sequence is TGCACCTCCACAGGGAACTATGGCTACACCTTC. Based on the CDR3 plus reference TRBV29-1 and TRBJ1-2, the full variable domain is SAVISQKPSRDICQRGTSLTIQCQVDSQVTMMFWYRQQPGQSLTLIATANQGSEATYESGFVIDKFPISRPNLTFSTLTVSNMSPEDSSIYLCTSTGNYGYTFGSGTRLTVV.

This clonotype was seen more than once but under ten times. This rearrangement joins TRBV5-1 to TRBJ2-7; 10 bases agree with TRBD2. CDR3 size: 16 residues. Germline assignment: CDR1 SGHRS and CDR2 YFSETQ. J lost 4 bases, V lost 2 bases, and 9 bases had no gene match. Here the CDR3 reads CASSFSSGGAGYEQYF. The DNA for the CDR3 is TGCGCCAGCAGCTTTAGCAGCGGGGGGGCCGGGTACGAGCAGTACTTC. Complete variable domain (other parts from reference TRBV5-1 and TRBJ2-7): KAGVTQTPRYLIKTRGQQVTLSCSPISGHRSVSWYQQTPGQGLQFLFEYFSETQRNKGNFPGRFSGRQFSNSRSEMNVSTLELGDSALYLCASSFSSGGAGYEQYFGPGTRLTVT.

The chain recombines TRBV20-1 with TRBJ2-7; tentatively, D is TRBD2 (6 bases). This CDR3 region has 14 residues. Per germline, CDR1 DFQATT and CDR2 SNEGSKA (reference sequence). Trimming removed 4 bases from V and 2 bases from J, with 15 bases in between. This CDR3 reads CSATVGGRAYEQYF. The CDR3 nucleotides are TGCAGTGCTACCGTGGGGGGTCGGGCCTACGAGCAGTACTTC.

The V gene is TRBV10-3, the J gene TRBJ2-1; 12 bases match TRBD2. Trimming at V came to 6 bases and at J to 5 bases, leaving 5 bases not matched to a gene. Germline assignment: CDR1 ENHRY and CDR2 SYGVKD. The CDR3 spans 15 residues. This CDR3 is CAIRDWTSGDNEQFF. The CDR3, as DNA: TGTGCCATCAGAGACTGGACTAGCGGGGACAATGAGCAGTTCTTC.

V is TRBV6-6 and J is TRBJ1-2; D gene ambiguous. Germline loops: CDR1 MNHNY, CDR2 SVGAGI (reference sequence). Trimming removed 4 bases at V and 6 bases at J, with 27 bases between. The CDR3 runs 18 residues. For the CDR3, the DNA is TGTGCCAGCAGTTTCGACGACCCAATTCACCAACTAGATAATGGCTACACCTTC. Its protein is CASSFDDPIHQLDNGYTF.

This clonotype was observed a few times. The V and J genes are TRBV29-1 and TRBJ2-7, with 7 bases matching TRBD2. The CDR3 length is 14 residues. Germline V gives CDR1 SQVTM, CDR2 ANQGSEA. V dropped 0 bases and J dropped 1; count of bases not matched to a gene: 3. The CDR3 DNA reads as TGCAGCGTTGAAGACGCTAGCGGATCCTACGAGCAGTACTTC. Translated: CSVEDASGSYEQYF.

This chain connects TRBV12-3 or TRBV12-4 to TRBJ1-2; a weak D match, TRBD1 (5 bases). The CDR3 extends over 13 amino acids. With 6 bases removed from V and 4 bases from J, the gap between germline ends came to 12 bases. CDR3 protein: CASRGTAAYGYTF. In DNA, the CDR3 is TGTGCCAGCAGGGGGACGGCTGCCTATGGCTACACCTTC.

The chain couples TRBV6-2 or TRBV6-3 to TRBJ2-7; D unresolved. The germline V gene encodes CDR1 MNHEY and CDR2 SVGEGT. Trimming took 2 bases from V and 0 from J, leaving 8 bases between them. The CDR3 has 14 amino acids. This chain's CDR3 is CASSYGINSYEQYF. In DNA, the CDR3 is TGTGCCAGCAGTTACGGTATCAACTCCTACGAGCAGTACTTC.

V gene TRBV24-1 combines with J gene TRBJ1-2; TRBD1 matches 11 bases. Trimming cost V 4 bases and J 3 bases; bases outside gene matches: 6. The CDR3 extends over 16 amino acids. Germline-derived CDR1 and CDR2 are KGHDR and SFDVKD. The CDR3 is CATSDLAGQGDYGYTF. CDR3 nucleotides: TGTGCCACCAGTGACTTAGCGGGACAGGGGGACTATGGCTACACCTTC.

The count of this clonotype is one. The rearrangement joins TRBV7-3 to TRBJ2-3, with 8 bases fitting TRBD2. CDR1 and CDR2 (germline): SGHTA, FQGTGA. This CDR3 has 15 residues. The ends lost 7 bases at V and 5 bases at J; junction bases unmatched: 11. For the CDR3, the DNA is TGTGCCAGCACCCCGGGAGGGGCGCCGGGAGATACGCAGTATTTT. Translation: CASTPGGAPGDTQYF.

This clonotype has just a few counts. The DNA of the CDR3 is TGTGCCAGCAGCTTCAGGGCCGGGCCCCAGCATTTT. Translating gives CASSFRAGPQHF. The rearrangement joins TRBV5-5 to TRBJ1-5; D possibly corresponds to TRBD1 (5 bases). This CDR3 is built from 12 residues. Germline values: CDR1 SGHKS, CDR2 YYEKEE (reference sequence). V lost 2 bases and J 9 bases, leaving 9 bases between the germline ends.

This clonotype showed up just a few times. V is TRBV6-5 and J is TRBJ1-2; maybe TRBD1 (6 bases). Trimming left V 6 bases short and J 6 bases short, with 11 bases between. Germline CDR1 MNHEY, CDR2 SVGAGI. This CDR3 is 12 amino acids long. The CDR3 bases are TGTGCCAGCAGCACAGGGTCGGATGGCTACACCTTC. Amino acid sequence: CASSTGSDGYTF.

The chain recombines TRBV6-6 with TRBJ2-3; D call uncertain. CDR3 length equals 15 residues. From germline, CDR1 is MNHNY and CDR2 SVGAGI (reference sequence). Trimming cost V 0 bases and J 0 bases, with 7 bases left between them. For the CDR3, the DNA is TGTGCCAGCAGTTACTCGAGAGGTAGCACAGATACGCAGTATTTT. Its translation is CASSYSRGSTDTQYF.

This clonotype was recorded a few times. This chain uses TRBV6-5 with TRBJ2-7, with D tentatively TRBD1 or TRBD2 (5 bases each). Germline V gene data show CDR1 as MNHEY and CDR2 as SVGAGI. The CDR3 is 14 residues long. V was pared by 7 bases and J by 8 bases, with 21 bases between. DNA for the CDR3: TGTGCCAGCAAGACACAGGTACTAGGGGCTCAGCAGTACTTC. Its protein product is CASKTQVLGAQQYF.

This clonotype was seen a few times. CDR3 residues: CASTGAADTQYF. CDR3 in DNA: TGTGCCAGCACCGGGGCGGCAGATACGCAGTATTTT. The chain uses TRBV6-2 or TRBV6-3 and TRBJ2-3; D might be TRBD1 or TRBD2, each matching 5 bases. Germline V lookup: CDR1 MNHEY, CDR2 SVGEGT. V lost 7 bases, J lost 4 bases, and 9 bases lay in between. The CDR3 spans 12 residues.

In this sample, this clonotype turned up a few times. The chain carries TRBV4-3 and TRBJ2-7; 8 bases are a match to TRBD1. Looked up from germline, CDR1 is LGHNA and CDR2 is YSLEER. This CDR3 region has 16 residues. V gave up 4 bases and J gave up 3 bases; unmatched junction bases: 11. The CDR3 is CASSPAWADRVYEQYF. Here the CDR3 DNA reads TGCGCCAGCAGCCCAGCTTGGGCGGACAGGGTCTACGAGCAGTACTTC.

The genes are TRBV12-3 or TRBV12-4 and TRBJ2-5, with 9 bases that match TRBD2. This CDR3 region has 15 residues. Germline trimming cut 6 bases from V and 5 bases from J; bases unmatched to any gene: 10. The CDR3 coding sequence is TGTGCCAGCAGCGGATCAGCGGGGGGCCTGGAGACCCAGTACTTC. It codes for CASSGSAGGLETQYF.

This clonotype was seen a few times. The V call is TRBV27, the J call TRBJ2-6; perhaps TRBD2 as D (6 bases). The V gene's germline CDR1 is MNHEY and CDR2 SMNVEV (reference sequence). The CDR3 consists of 15 residues. V gave up 8 bases and J gave up 1 base, with 12 bases separating them. The CDR3 loop is CASRTTGSGANVLTF. CDR3 DNA sequence: TGTGCCAGCCGGACTACGGGGTCTGGGGCCAACGTCCTGACTTTC.

This chain joins TRBV24-1 and TRBJ1-2, with 10 bases that match TRBD1. CDR3 length: 15 amino acids. CDR1 and CDR2 from the germline V gene are KGHDR and SFDVKD. V shed 3 bases and J 4 bases; nucleotides not matched to a gene: 4. The CDR3 DNA is TGTGCCACCAGTGATCCGTGGACAGGGGGCTATGGCTACACCTTC. Its protein is CATSDPWTGGYGYTF.